The TCR beta chain described here comes from a study of Ad26.COV2.S vaccination and SARS-CoV-2 variants. Overall study: COV1001, an Ad26.COV2.S trial, supplied this vaccine-arm donor. The authors gave Ad26.COV2.S intramuscularly, either once or twice 56 days apart.

Indicated treatment: 15 to 20 received Ad26.COV2.S at low or high dose, single or two shots; five or six received placebo; per-sample allocation not given. The investigators took samples on day 63 after the first vaccine or placebo injection. With regard to this clone: What it recognizes is unknown.

Sequencing used immunoSEQ multiplex PCR; TCRdb keeps in-frame clones, though not all of them. The data contain around 450,000 clones, roughly nine tenths of them singletons. The germline CDR1 and CDR2 sequences are MDHEN and SYDVKM. J gave up 3 bases and V 10 bases, and 9 bases lay outside the gene matches. This CDR3 region has 13 residues. Study results and caveats: TCR breadth and depth analyses may have underestimated total T cell responses. CD8+ and CD4+ T cells specific for spike reportedly responded with substantial breadth after vaccination.

The sample consisted of peripheral blood, taken in a trial of Ad26.COV2.S vaccine versus placebo. The chain uses TRBV28 and TRBJ2-7; 7 nucleotides agree with TRBD1. The sequence derives from a person between 18 and 65 years old who received the Ad26.COV2.S COVID-19 vaccine or a placebo. CDR3 residues: CATFRDSNYEQYF. DNA for the CDR3: TGTGCCACCTTCCGGGACAGTAACTACGAGCAGTACTTC.